Below, one T cell receptor (beta chain) is given with its context. This clonotype showed up many times. What this receptor recognizes is not known. Base qualities were left out, and no much larger clone turns up one base away. This sample was taken from a study of breast tumors, draining lymph nodes, adjacent tissues (dated by TCRdb to 2016 to 2017). Background for the entire study: Breast cancer patients provided tumor, adjacent nontumor tissue and axillary lymph nodes, and the study compared the TCR beta repertoires across these three sources. In human breast cancer, the study set out to evaluate how tumor, surrounding tissue and draining lymph node repertoires relate to one another and whether T cells may move between these sites. Findings and caveats that apply to the study as a whole: Tumor and nontumor tissue repertoires were found to be significantly more similar in luminal-like than in basal-like breast cancer. The study presented the conclusion that tumor T cells originate in lymph nodes as consistent with a hypothesis, not as something directly demonstrated. The data were considered consistent with most tumor T cells being derived from the lymph node and subsequently expanding within tumor tissue. Tumors showed preferential V and J gene usage, and their T-cell repertoire diversity fell below that of lymph nodes yet above that of nontumor tissue.

Lymph node samples came from the axillary draining lymph nodes of breast cancer patients. Sequencing was carried out with an Illumina HiSeq 2000. Multiplex PCR amplification was used to build the TCR beta chain libraries. The amplified TCR beta chain products were analyzed by high-throughput sequencing. Through fastp at Q25 and MiXCR, TCRdb rebuilt clones from the public reads, retaining in-frame beta chains. Each CDR3 protein gets just one entry, which takes the most common genes and DNA from the rows behind it. The sample records over 130,000 distinct CDR3 sequences, 32% of which are singletons. Approximately 2.2% of the sample is taken by the ten largest. This TCR came from a female donor with breast cancer. Some clones in this sample may be carry-over from other donors' samples. The sequenced material came from axillary lymph node tissue.

This receptor carries the CDR3 CASSYSSYQETQYF. The sequence in DNA is TGTGCCAGCAGCTATTCTAGCTACCAAGAGACCCAGTACTTC. The chain couples TRBV13 to TRBJ2-5, with TRBD2 perhaps the D gene, on 5 matching bases. For CDR1 and CDR2, the germline V gene (reference sequence) lists PRHDT and FYEKMQ. V gives up 4 bases and J gives up 0 bases, and the segment between their germline ends measures 9 bases. Including cysteine and phenylalanine, the CDR3 has 14 amino acids. Only the CDR3 region is kept as DNA, spanning 42 bases read in frame from base 1.